These 32 T cell receptor beta chains share one sample of origin, sequenced in a study of T cells after posttransplantation cyclophosphamide. Cyclophosphamide on days +3 and +4 followed busulfan-fludarabine conditioning and a marrow graft. Measured with immunoSEQ multiplex PCR; TCRdb has only the in-frame clones, and not every one. This sample carries about 2,800 clones, none of them present only once. The specimen comprised PBMCs, sampled 30 days after allogeneic stem cell transplant with posttransplant cyclophosphamide. These receptor sequences come from a female patient over 55 who received an allogeneic stem cell transplant from an unrelated donor, was CMV-positive, and had acute GVHD only. Some T cells may be transferred from the graft donor.

At least ten counts were recorded for this clone. The V call is TRBV27, the J call TRBJ1-2; TRBD1 might be the D (5 bases). This CDR3 contains 12 residues. V was clipped by 5 bases and J by 7 bases, with 11 bases between them. The germline V gene has CDR1 MNHEY and CDR2 SMNVEV (reference sequence). CDR3 sequence reads: CASSPPTAGYTF. The CDR3 DNA reads as TGTGCCAGCAGTCCTCCGACAGCTGGCTACACCTTC.

This clone qualifies as medium-sized. V gene TRBV6-2 or TRBV6-3 combines with J gene TRBJ2-1; 7 nucleotides line up with TRBD1. Germline V gene lookup returns CDR1 MNHEY and CDR2 SVGEGT. Germline trimming cut 11 bases from V and 2 bases from J; bases unmatched to any gene: 6. This CDR3 contains 13 residues. The CDR3 sequence is CAARDSPYNEQFF. Here the CDR3 DNA reads TGTGCCGCAAGGGACAGCCCCTACAATGAGCAGTTCTTC.

This clone has ten or more counts. This chain uses TRBV6-1 with TRBJ1-5; no clear D gene. The V end was cut by 4 bases, the J end by 5 bases, with 3 bases between. CDR3 length equals 11 residues. Germline assignment: CDR1 MNHNS and CDR2 SASEGT. The CDR3 spells CASSGHQPQHF. The CDR3 DNA reads TGTGCCAGCAGTGGGCATCAGCCCCAGCATTTT.

This clone qualifies as medium-sized. This chain uses TRBV2 with TRBJ2-7; D is uncertain. From germline, CDR1 is SNHLY and CDR2 FYNNEI. The CDR3 runs 12 residues. Trimming took off 6 bases at V and 4 bases at J, with 10 bases between the two ends. CDR3 protein: CASSPNVYEQYF. The DNA of the CDR3 is TGTGCCAGCAGCCCTAACGTATACGAGCAGTACTTC.

This clone was seen ten or more times. V usage is TRBV28 and J usage is TRBJ2-3; TRBD2 matches 10 bases. V shed 5 bases and J 9 bases; nucleotides not matched to a gene: 14. Germline CDR1 MDHEN, CDR2 SYDVKM. The CDR3 consists of 16 residues. The CDR3, as DNA: TGTGCCAGCAGTCCCGCTAGCGGGAGAGCGTTGGACACGCAGTATTTT. The encoded protein is CASSPASGRALDTQYF.

The V gene is TRBV13, the J gene TRBJ1-2; D possibly corresponds to TRBD1 (6 bases). V was trimmed by 3 bases and J by 0 bases, leaving 17 bases between them. Germline-derived CDR1 and CDR2 are PRHDT and FYEKMQ (reference sequence). The CDR3 sequence is 17 residues long. The CDR3 sequence is CASSLGKGRGANYGYTF. DNA of the CDR3: TGTGCCAGCAGCTTGGGAAAGGGCAGGGGAGCTAACTATGGCTACACCTTC.

There are many counts of this clone. The chain couples TRBV18 to TRBJ1-2, with a weak D call TRBD1 (6 bases). The germline V gene has CDR1 KGHSH and CDR2 LQKENI. CDR3 size: 16 residues. Between the trimmed V and J ends, which lost 3 bases and 5 bases, there was a span of 19 bases. The CDR3 DNA is TGTGCCAGCTCACCTTACGGGACAAAAACGGGGTATGGCTACACCTTC. It specifies CASSPYGTKTGYGYTF. Drawing the rest from reference TRBV18 and TRBJ1-2, the complete variable domain is NAGVMQNPRHLVRRRGQEARLRCSPMKGHSHVYWYRQLPEEGLKFMVYLQKENIIDESGMPKERFSAEFPKEGPSILRIQQVVRGDSAAYFCASSPYGTKTGYGYTFGSGTRLTVV.

This clone was seen many times. CDR3 protein: CASSFTLAGRRDTQYF. CDR3 DNA: TGTGCCAGCAGCTTCACACTAGCGGGAAGGCGGGATACGCAGTATTTT. The chain links TRBV4-2 to TRBJ2-3; 10 bases are shared with TRBD2. The germline CDR1 and CDR2 sequences are LGHNA and YNFKEQ. J gave up 6 bases and V 5 bases, and 11 bases lay outside the gene matches. The CDR3 covers 16 residues.

Ten or more counts support this clone. The chain couples TRBV12-3 or TRBV12-4 to TRBJ2-7; no firm D call. V dropped 6 bases and J dropped 6 bases, with 9 bases sitting between them. This CDR3 has 11 amino acids. The CDR3 DNA follows: TGTGCCAGCAGGGAAGGGTTCGAGCAGTACTTC. This encodes CASREGFEQYF.

This chain's CDR3 is CASSFRGGTGELFF. Here the CDR3 DNA reads TGTGCCAGCAGTTTCAGGGGAGGAACCGGGGAGCTGTTTTTT. The chain employs TRBV25-1 and TRBJ2-2; D is perhaps TRBD1 or TRBD2 (6 bases each). This CDR3 comprises 14 residues. Germline V lookup: CDR1 MGHDK, CDR2 SYGVNS. Trimming removed 5 bases from V and 5 bases from J, with 12 bases in between.

The genes are TRBV24-1 and TRBJ2-3; TRBD2 matches 8 bases. V gave up 4 bases and J gave up 10 bases; unmatched junction bases: 15. This CDR3 is 16 amino acids long. Looked up from germline, CDR1 is KGHDR and CDR2 is SFDVKD. The CDR3 loop is CATSDRRRGGSSPQYF. The CDR3 DNA is TGTGCCACCAGTGACCGCCGCCGGGGGGGCAGCTCGCCGCAGTATTTT.

The sample holds many counts of this clone. The chain couples TRBV6-1 to TRBJ1-1; D possibly corresponds to TRBD1 (6 bases). The CDR3 spans 15 residues. The ends were cut back, 4 bases at V and 0 bases at J, with 12 bases in the middle. Germline CDR1 is MNHNS and CDR2 is SASEGT. CDR3 sequence (DNA): TGTGCCAGCAGTGTGGGGCGGACAGTGAACACTGAAGCTTTCTTT. It codes for CASSVGRTVNTEAFF.

This clone was picked up many times. The chain links TRBV6-5 to TRBJ2-1; 8 bases fit TRBD2. J was trimmed by 6 bases and V by 0 bases; bases with no gene match: 4. The CDR3 has 15 amino acids. CDR1 is MNHEY, CDR2 SVGAGI, per germline. The CDR3: CASSYSGTSGNEQFF. DNA of the CDR3: TGTGCCAGCAGTTACTCGGGGACTAGTGGCAATGAGCAGTTCTTC.

The CDR3 nucleotides read TGCGCCAGCAGCCAACGACAGGGGGCCTCCTACGAGCAGTACTTC. Translation gives CASSQRQGASYEQYF. The chain employs TRBV4-1 and TRBJ2-7; 10 nucleotides align to TRBD1. This CDR3 region has 15 residues. Germline V gene sequence: CDR1 MGHRA, CDR2 YSYEKL. V was clipped by 2 bases and J by 0 bases; unmatched bases: 1.

This clone was counted at least ten times. The chain joins TRBV9 to TRBJ2-3, with 9 bases lining up with TRBD2. Trimming at V came to 0 bases and at J to 0 bases, leaving 8 bases not matched to a gene. Germline V gene lookup returns CDR1 SGDLS and CDR2 YYNGEE. CDR3 length equals 18 residues. The DNA for the CDR3 is TGTGCCAGCAGCGTAGAAAGCGGGAGGCCGTCTAGCACAGATACGCAGTATTTT. This sequence encodes CASSVESGRPSSTDTQYF.

By share of the sample, this clone is medium-sized. The J gene is TRBJ2-5, the V gene TRBV2, with D perhaps matching TRBD2 (5 bases). Germline CDR1 is SNHLY and CDR2 is FYNNEI. This CDR3 region has 14 residues. The V end was cut by 3 bases, the J end by 1 base, with 9 bases between. Here the CDR3 reads CASSERAVQETQYF. CDR3 nucleotide sequence: TGTGCCAGCAGTGAGAGGGCAGTCCAAGAGACCCAGTACTTC. The variable domain in full, with the rest retrieved from reference TRBV2 and TRBJ2-5, is EPEVTQTPSHQVTQMGQEVILRCVPISNHLYFYWYRQILGQKVEFLVSFYNNEISEKSEIFDDQFSVERPDGSNFTLKIRSTKLEDSAMYFCASSERAVQETQYFGPGTRLLVL.

This clone was seen many times. The rearrangement joins TRBV6-5 to TRBJ2-2, with D perhaps TRBD1 (5 bases). V lost 7 bases and J lost 0, with 9 bases in between. This CDR3 has 14 amino acids. Germline V CDR1 and CDR2: MNHEY, SVGAGI. Here the CDR3 reads CASKGAANTGELFF. The DNA for the CDR3 is TGTGCCAGCAAAGGGGCGGCGAACACCGGGGAGCTGTTTTTT.

A few counts support this clone. The V and J genes are TRBV6-6 and TRBJ2-2; 7 positions agree with TRBD1. Germline CDR1 reads MNHNY; CDR2 reads SVGAGI (reference sequence). After removal of 6 bases from V and 1 base from J, the junction contained 2 bases not matched to a gene. The CDR3 covers 14 residues. CDR3 sequence reads: CASRRTGNTGELFF. CDR3 DNA sequence: TGTGCCAGCAGGAGGACAGGGAACACCGGGGAGCTGTTTTTT.

This clone was counted many times. The chain links TRBV6-6 to TRBJ2-2, with 9 bases aligning to TRBD1. The CDR3 consists of 16 residues. Per the germline V gene, CDR1 is MNHNY and CDR2 is SVGAGI (reference sequence). J was trimmed by 4 bases and V by 5 bases; bases with no gene match: 8. DNA of the CDR3: TGTGCCAGCAGTAACACCGGGACAGGGATCACCGGGGAGCTGTTTTTT. Protein sequence: CASSNTGTGITGELFF.

This clone has at least ten counts. V usage is TRBV15 and J usage is TRBJ2-7, with TRBD1 matching over 12 bases. This CDR3 is built from 14 residues. The V gene end was trimmed by 4 bases and the J gene end by 4 bases; junction bases not matched to a gene: 2. Germline-derived CDR1 and CDR2 are LNHNV and YYDKDF (reference sequence). The CDR3 coding sequence is TGTGCCACCAGCACGGGACAGGGGGCTTACGAGCAGTACTTC. Translation: CATSTGQGAYEQYF.

This clone appeared many times. The chain is built from TRBV19 and TRBJ2-1, with 8 bases matching TRBD2. V gave up 8 bases and J gave up 4 bases; unmatched junction bases: 7. Germline V gene sequence: CDR1 LNHDA, CDR2 SQIVND (reference sequence). This CDR3 has 14 amino acids. CDR3 nucleotides: TGTGCCAGTTCGCCGCGGGGGGTGTACAATGAGCAGTTCTTC. Protein sequence: CASSPRGVYNEQFF. The full variable domain, in which reference TRBV19 and TRBJ2-1 provide the parts outside the CDR3, is DGGITQSPKYLFRKEGQNVTLSCEQNLNHDAMYWYRQDPGQGLRLIYYSQIVNDFQKGDIAEGYSVSREKKESFPLTVTSAQKNPTAFYLCASSPRGVYNEQFFGPGTRLTVL.

This clone occurred many times. The chain has TRBV14 and TRBJ2-2; 8 bases are a match to TRBD1. V shed 6 bases, J shed 9 bases, and the junction held 9 bases outside the gene matches. The CDR3 length is 14 residues. Germline assignment: CDR1 SGHDN and CDR2 FVKESK. Written as DNA, the CDR3 is TGTGCCAGCAGTGGCGACAGGGGCTACAGGGAGCTGTTTTTT. This codes for CASSGDRGYRELFF.

This clone was seen ten or more times. V and J are TRBV6-2 or TRBV6-3 and TRBJ2-7; D could derive from TRBD1 or TRBD2 (5 bases each). CDR3 size: 15 residues. Germline V gene sequence: CDR1 MNHEY, CDR2 SVGEGT. V lost 4 bases and J 0 bases, leaving 13 bases between the germline ends. Here the CDR3 reads CASSFEGLGSYEQYF. The DNA of the CDR3 is TGTGCCAGCAGTTTTGAGGGGCTTGGCTCCTACGAGCAGTACTTC.

This clone was recorded many times. The chain uses TRBV7-2 and TRBJ1-5; D unresolved. The CDR3 is 14 amino acids. The V gene's germline CDR1 is SGHTA and CDR2 FQGNSA. Deletions cut 1 base from V and 7 bases from J, with 11 bases between. CDR3 bases: TGTGCCAGCAGCTTAGTTTGGGCAGGCCAGCCCCAGCATTTT. Its translation: CASSLVWAGQPQHF. The full variable domain, its missing parts supplied by reference TRBV7-2 and TRBJ1-5, is GAGVSQSPSNKVTEKGKDVELRCDPISGHTALYWYRQSLGQGLEFLIYFQGNSAPDKSGLPSDRFSAERTGGSVSTLTIQRTQQEDSAVYLCASSLVWAGQPQHFGDGTRLSIL.

The table lists this clone with many counts. The V call is TRBV28, the J call TRBJ1-2; 7 bases map to TRBD1. The CDR3 has 14 amino acids. The germline gives CDR1 MDHEN, CDR2 SYDVKM. J lost 5 bases, V lost 8 bases, and 11 bases had no gene match. CDR3 bases: TGTGCCAGCCGGACAGGCGGCATGGGATATGGCTACACCTTC. Translating it yields CASRTGGMGYGYTF.

This clone was recorded at least ten times. The rearrangement uses TRBV14 and TRBJ2-5; a weak D match, TRBD1 (6 bases). CDR1 and CDR2 (germline): SGHDN, FVKESK. V was pared by 0 bases and J by 7 bases, with 15 bases between. The CDR3 has 15 amino acids. The CDR3 DNA reads TGTGCCAGCAGCCAAGACCCCGACAGGTCCCGGACCCAGTACTTC. Its translation: CASSQDPDRSRTQYF.

This clone is categorized as medium-sized. The V gene is TRBV7-9, the J gene TRBJ2-7, with D perhaps TRBD1 (6 bases). V was cut by 10 bases and J by 2 bases, with 21 bases left in between. This CDR3 is built from 15 residues. The germline V gene has CDR1 SEHNR and CDR2 FQNEAQ (reference sequence). CDR3 sequence reads: CAIDVRQVLPYEQYF. CDR3 coding DNA: TGTGCCATAGATGTACGACAGGTTCTGCCCTACGAGCAGTACTTC.

This clone was seen ten or more times. This sequence joins TRBV28 and TRBJ2-7, with a weak D call TRBD2 (6 bases). Germline V CDR1 and CDR2: MDHEN, SYDVKM. This CDR3 contains 14 residues. The V gene lost 4 bases and the J gene lost 2 bases, with 12 bases spanning the gap. In DNA, the CDR3 is TGTGCCAGCAGTTCCCCGGGACTTGCCTACGAGCAGTACTTC. Translation: CASSSPGLAYEQYF. The full variable domain, in which reference TRBV28 and TRBJ2-7 provide the parts outside the CDR3, is DVKVTQSSRYLVKRTGEKVFLECVQDMDHENMFWYRQDPGLGLRLIYFSYDVKMKEKGDIPEGYSVSREKKERFSLILESASTNQTSMYLCASSSPGLAYEQYFGPGTRLTVT.

With respect to this clone: One end of the junction is discordant with germline, which a read error may explain. The chain links TRBV4-3 to TRBJ2-5; TRBD2 aligns across 9 bases. Germline V gene sequence: CDR1 LGHNA, CDR2 YSLEER. This CDR3 comprises 17 residues. For the CDR3, the DNA is TGCGCCAGCAGCCAAGAAGTTAGCGGGGGAAACCAAGGGACCCAGTACTTC. Amino acids: CASSQEVSGGNQGTQYF.

The table lists this clone with many counts. The CDR3 DNA sequence: TGCGCCAGCAGCCAAGAAATTAGCGGAAACTACAATGAGCAGTTCTTC. This gives the protein CASSQEISGNYNEQFF. The chain carries TRBV4-3 and TRBJ2-1, with TRBD2 as a possible D gene (6 bases). V lost 0 bases and J lost 3, with 12 bases in between. Germline-derived CDR1 and CDR2 are LGHNA and YSLEER. The CDR3 consists of 16 residues.

There are many counts of this clone. J is TRBJ1-1 and V is TRBV2; TRBD1 matches 7 bases. The germline V gene has CDR1 SNHLY and CDR2 FYNNEI. The CDR3 loop spans 16 amino acids. V shed 9 bases and J 3 bases; nucleotides not matched to a gene: 16. In DNA, the CDR3 is TGTGCCAGTGGAGTGATAAAGACAGGGTTTGACACTGAAGCTTTCTTT. Translation: CASGVIKTGFDTEAFF.

Ten or more counts support this clone. This chain connects TRBV9 to TRBJ1-2; 9 bases are shared with TRBD1. This CDR3 is built from 14 residues. CDR1 is SGDLS and CDR2 is YYNGEE in the germline V gene. Trimming removed 3 bases from V and 7 bases from J; junction bases left unmatched: 7. CDR3 protein: CASSATGGAGGYTF. As DNA, the CDR3 is TGTGCCAGCAGCGCAACAGGGGGCGCGGGTGGCTACACCTTC.